What follows are 12 T cell receptor beta chains derived from one specimen sequenced in a study of HIV-infected patients and healthy controls. cDNA was made from approximately 500 ng RNA using alpha and beta constant primers. Each of the alpha and beta chains got its own library through chain-specific third strand synthesis with indices. TCRdb recomputed calls from the 5' RACE reads with MiXCR, one row per CDR3 protein. The table lists 18,000 or so distinct CDR3 sequences, 8.5% to 9% of them singletons, with 21% in the top ten. Roughly three months, about 14 weeks, into antiretroviral therapy, follow-up blood was collected. All unsorted peripheral T cells were captured because whole blood was used without fractionation. The material was blood, obtained during antiretroviral therapy. The origin of the receptors is an adult with HIV infection.

This clonotype was detected many times. The chain uses TRBV9 and TRBJ1-5; a possible D gene is TRBD1 (5 bases). This CDR3 is 14 amino acids long. CDR1 is SGDLS, CDR2 YYNGEE, per germline. V dropped 0 bases and J dropped 2 bases, with 6 bases sitting between them. CDR3 loop: CASSVGGGNQPQHF. CDR3 nucleotides: TGTGCCAGCAGCGTAGGAGGGGGCAATCAGCCCCAGCATTTT. Full variable domain (rest looked up from reference TRBV9 and TRBJ1-5): DSGVTQTPKHLITATGQRVTLRCSPRSGDLSVYWYQQSLDQGLQFLIQYYNGEERAKGNILERFSAQQFPDLHSELNLSSLELGDSALYFCASSVGGGNQPQHFGDGTRLSIL.

This clonotype has only a few counts. This chain uses TRBV25-1 with TRBJ2-7; 11 positions match TRBD2. The J segment lost 6 bases and the V segment lost 3 bases, leaving 10 bases of the junction unmatched. The CDR3 is made up of 16 amino acids. CDR1 MGHDK and CDR2 SYGVNS come from the germline V gene. Here the CDR3 reads CASSDPTSGNLFEQYF. For the CDR3, the DNA is TGTGCCAGCAGTGACCCGACTAGCGGGAACCTCTTCGAGCAGTACTTC.

This clonotype was recorded many times. V gene TRBV3-1 combines with J gene TRBJ2-1; D is unresolved. Germline loops: CDR1 LGHDT, CDR2 YNNKEL (reference sequence). The CDR3 is made up of 12 amino acids. The ends were cut back, 4 bases at V and 4 bases at J, with 5 bases in the middle. The CDR3 DNA follows: TGTGCCAGCAGCCTTTATTACAATGAGCAGTTCTTC. As protein: CASSLYYNEQFF.

This clonotype was recorded at least ten times. The rearrangement uses TRBV7-3 and TRBJ2-7; 12 bases agree with TRBD2. There are 14 residues in the CDR3. CDR1 and CDR2 from the germline V gene are SGHTA and FQGTGA. Unmatched junction bases numbered 4, after V lost 6 bases and J lost 4 bases. CDR3 loop: CASSLAGGDYEQYF. CDR3 in DNA: TGTGCCAGCAGTCTAGCGGGAGGGGATTACGAGCAGTACTTC. Looking up the rest from reference TRBV7-3 and TRBJ2-7 gives the full variable domain: GAGVSQTPSNKVTEKGKYVELRCDPISGHTALYWYRQSLGQGPEFLIYFQGTGAADDSGLPNDRFFAVRPEGSVSTLKIQRTERGDSAVYLCASSLAGGDYEQYFGPGTRLTVT.

This clonotype came up many times. The J gene is TRBJ2-2, the V gene TRBV7-6; D unclear. The CDR3 totals 14 residues. Germline CDR1 is SGHVS and CDR2 is FNYEAQ. V lost 5 bases and J 1 base, leaving 8 bases between the germline ends. CDR3 DNA: TGTGCCAGCAGCCCAGTGGGGAACACCGGGGAGCTGTTTTTT. Its protein product is CASSPVGNTGELFF.

The gene calls are TRBV7-6 and TRBJ2-1; 12 nucleotides match TRBD2. The CDR3 is made up of 15 amino acids. Germline V gene lookup returns CDR1 SGHVS and CDR2 FNYEAQ. The ends lost 5 bases at V and 5 bases at J; junction bases unmatched: 4. CDR3 coding DNA: TGTGCCAGCAGCCTGACTAGCGGGGGCAACAATGAGCAGTTCTTC. This gives the protein CASSLTSGGNNEQFF.

This clonotype was detected ten times or more. This chain links TRBV20-1 with TRBJ2-7, with 11 nucleotides matching TRBD2. V dropped 1 base and J dropped 2; count of bases not matched to a gene: 13. Germline V CDR1 and CDR2: DFQATT, SNEGSKA (reference sequence). The CDR3 spans 18 residues. The CDR3 sequence: CSARGISRGLAGTYEQYF. CDR3 coding DNA: TGCAGTGCTAGAGGTATATCCCGTGGACTAGCGGGCACCTACGAGCAGTACTTC.

This clonotype appeared many times. CDR3 in amino acids: CAWSNGVMNTEAFF. The CDR3 DNA sequence: TGTGCCTGGAGTAACGGGGTCATGAACACTGAAGCTTTCTTT. The rearrangement uses TRBV30 and TRBJ1-1; no definite D call. The CDR3 runs 14 residues. From germline, CDR1 is GTSNPN and CDR2 SVGIG (reference sequence). V was clipped by 2 bases and J by 0 bases, with 10 bases between them.

This clonotype showed up many times. The J gene is TRBJ1-2, the V gene TRBV28, with D possibly TRBD1 on 6 matching bases. Trimming took 4 bases from V and 7 from J, leaving 13 bases between them. This CDR3 has 13 residues. From germline, CDR1 is MDHEN and CDR2 SYDVKM. CDR3 loop: CASSSDSTLGYTF. DNA for the CDR3: TGTGCCAGCAGTTCGGACAGTACCCTTGGCTACACCTTC.

This clonotype has ten or more counts. This CDR3 reads CASSLGRGTEAFF. The CDR3 nucleotides are TGTGCCAGCAGCCTAGGCCGGGGCACTGAAGCTTTCTTT. This chain joins TRBV3-1 and TRBJ1-1; D gene unclear. V shed 4 bases and J shed 4 bases, with 10 bases lying between them. CDR1 and CDR2 from the germline V gene are LGHDT and YNNKEL (reference sequence). CDR3 size: 13 residues.

The chain links TRBV5-1 to TRBJ2-5, with D uncertain. CDR1 SGHRS and CDR2 YFSETQ come from the germline V gene. The CDR3 loop spans 12 amino acids. Trimming removed 6 bases at V and 2 bases at J, with 8 bases between. The CDR3 bases are TGCGCCAGCACGCAGGATCAAGAGACCCAGTACTTC. The encoded protein is CASTQDQETQYF.

This clonotype has at least ten counts. V usage is TRBV12-3 or TRBV12-4 and J usage is TRBJ1-1, with no clear D. CDR3 length: 11 residues. V lost 6 bases to trimming and J lost 4 bases, with 6 bases between them. In nucleotides, the CDR3 is TGTGCCAGCAGCACGGTCACTGAAGCTTTCTTT. Its translation is CASSTVTEAFF.